A selection of T cell receptor beta chains follows, all from one sample in a study of cytomegalovirus exposure and HLA in healthy donors. The assay was immunoSEQ multiplex PCR, and TCRdb's table has in-frame clones only and misses some. The table lists around 400,000 clones, about nine tenths of them singletons. The sequenced sample was PBMCs. Source of these receptors: a woman aged 18-29 years in good health and CMV-seronegative. The CDR3 runs from the conserved cysteine through the conserved F or W. The D gene is left open where the match is weak. The listing skips clone size in some rows; elsewhere it reads once, few, many or a size class.

TRBJ1-3	14	TRBV5-6	.	.	CASSTTGPGNTIYF	TGTGCCAGCAGCACAACAGGGCCTGGAAACACCATATATTTT
TRBJ1-6	15	TRBV6-6	TRBD1	.	CASSPHRGPNSPLHF	TGTGCCAGCAGTCCTCACAGGGGCCCTAATTCACCCCTCCACTTT
TRBJ2-7	15	TRBV5-8	.	.	CASERGTGPGGEQYF	TGTGCCAGCGAGAGGGGGACAGGCCCGGGAGGCGAGCAGTACTTC
TRBJ1-3	14	TRBV7-8	.	.	CASSLGGAGNTIYF	TGTGCCAGCAGCTTAGGGGGAGCGGGAAACACCATATATTTT
TRBJ2-7	15	TRBV4-2	.	once	CASRFSTGPSYEQYF	TGTGCCAGCAGATTTTCGACAGGTCCCTCCTACGAGCAGTACTTC
TRBJ1-2	13	TRBV7-8	.	.	CASSLGSGFGYTF	TGTGCCAGCAGCTTAGGTTCGGGGTTCGGCTACACCTTC
TRBJ1-2	13	TRBV6-5	TRBD1	.	CASSRRQGYGYTF	TGTGCCAGCAGCCGAAGACAGGGCTATGGCTACACCTTC
TRBJ2-7	15	TRBV4-1	.	.	CASSQDRGSTYEQYF	TGCGCCAGCAGCCAAGATCGCGGGTCGACCTACGAGCAGTACTTC
TRBJ1-5	18	TRBV27	TRBD1	.	CASSLRQGMLGNNQPQHF	TGTGCCAGCAGTCTTCGACAGGGGATGCTGGGGAACAATCAGCCCCAGCATTTT
TRBJ2-1	15	TRBV4-1	.	.	CASSQTRDINNEQFF	TGCGCCAGCAGCCAGACTCGGGACATAAACAATGAGCAGTTCTTC
TRBJ2-2	15	TRBV2	.	.	CASSEDRPGAGELFF	TGTGCCAGCAGTGAAGATCGCCCAGGGGCCGGGGAGCTGTTTTTT
TRBJ2-3	16	TRBV6-4	.	.	CASSDSGGSSTDTQYF	TGTGCCAGCAGTGACTCGGGCGGGTCGAGCACAGATACGCAGTATTTT
TRBJ2-7	17	TRBV15	.	once	CATSSLGLGSRSYEQYF	TGTGCCACCAGCAGCTTAGGCCTAGGATCTAGATCCTACGAGCAGTACTTC
TRBJ1-3	15	TRBV6-5	TRBD1	.	CASRVDRVDGNTIYF	TGTGCCAGCAGAGTGGACAGGGTAGATGGAAACACCATATATTTT
TRBJ1-4	17	TRBV7-9	.	.	CASSLRSTIRGNEKLFF	TGTGCCAGCAGCTTAAGGTCGACAATCCGGGGTAATGAAAAACTGTTTTTT
TRBJ2-2	15	TRBV5-4	.	.	CASSQRWGRTGELFF	TGTGCCAGCAGCCAGAGGTGGGGGCGAACCGGGGAGCTGTTTTTT
TRBJ1-2	19	TRBV9	TRBD1	.	CASSVEAFAPLRQGSGYTF	TGTGCCAGCAGCGTAGAAGCCTTCGCACCCCTCAGACAGGGAAGTGGCTACACCTTC
TRBJ2-3	14	TRBV6-1	.	.	CASSEVERTDTQYF	TGTGCCAGCAGTGAAGTTGAGAGAACAGATACGCAGTATTTT
TRBJ1-1	16	TRBV28	TRBD1	.	CASSPRTGGLRAEAFF	TGTGCCAGCAGTCCCCGGACAGGGGGTTTGAGGGCTGAAGCTTTCTTT
TRBJ1-4	15	TRBV28	TRBD1	.	CASSSAGTGGEKLFF	TGTGCCAGCAGTTCAGCCGGGACAGGGGGTGAAAAACTGTTTTTT
TRBJ2-7	15	TRBV5-1	TRBD1	once	CASSSGQGMNYEQYF	TGCGCCAGCAGCTCGGGACAGGGGATGAACTACGAGCAGTACTTC
TRBJ1-1	18	TRBV4-1	TRBD1	.	CASSQVPGQGVIGTEAFF	TGCGCCAGCAGCCAAGTCCCCGGACAGGGGGTAATCGGCACTGAAGCTTTCTTT
TRBJ1-2	15	TRBV6-5	.	.	CASSYSGAGNYGYTF	TGTGCCAGCAGTTACTCGGGGGCAGGGAACTATGGCTACACCTTC
TRBJ2-3	16	TRBV11-2	.	.	CASSPAVGLSTDTQYF	TGTGCCAGCAGCCCAGCGGTCGGGTTAAGCACAGATACGCAGTATTTT
TRBJ2-7	15	TRBV2	TRBD1	.	CASRATGGYSYEQYF	TGTGCCAGCAGGGCCACAGGGGGCTACTCCTACGAGCAGTACTTC
TRBJ1-5	16	TRBV28	.	.	CASSLMGALGNQPQHF	TGTGCCAGCAGTTTAATGGGGGCGCTGGGCAATCAGCCCCAGCATTTT
TRBJ1-5	13	TRBV29-1	TRBD1	few	CSAAQGVHQPQHF	TGCAGCGCTGCACAGGGGGTTCATCAGCCCCAGCATTTT
TRBJ1-2	14	TRBV6-1	.	.	CASSEDYLDYGYTF	TGTGCCAGCAGTGAAGATTACCTAGACTATGGCTACACCTTC